A single sample gave rise to the 24 T cell receptor beta chains below, sequenced in a study of shared clonotypes between healthy human individuals. The repertoire was sequenced with immunoSEQ multiplex PCR; TCRdb's copy has only in-frame clones and lacks some. The sample carries 1,400,000 or so clones, about 98.5% recorded once. The sequenced sample consisted of naive CD4+ T cells sorted from blood. Subset noted: CD45RA+ positively selected. These TCRs come from a man between 25 and 39 years old in good health.

CDR3: CASSDRGPRYGELFF. CDR3 nucleotides: TGTGCCAGCAGCGACAGGGGCCCGAGATACGGGGAGCTGTTTTTT. The V gene is TRBV5-5, the J gene TRBJ2-2; 8 bases match TRBD1. The J segment lost 7 bases and the V segment lost 4 bases, leaving 9 bases of the junction unmatched. The CDR3 is made up of 15 amino acids. CDR1 is SGHKS and CDR2 is YYEKEE in the germline V gene (reference sequence).

V gene TRBV29-1 combines with J gene TRBJ2-3; 11 bases fit TRBD1. This CDR3 contains 15 residues. With V trimmed by 4 bases and J by 5 bases, 8 bases remained unmatched. Looked up from germline, CDR1 is SQVTM and CDR2 is ANQGSEA. CDR3 loop: CSVASWGTGGDTQYF. The CDR3 DNA is TGCAGCGTTGCCTCGTGGGGGACAGGGGGAGATACGCAGTATTTT.

The rearrangement joins TRBV7-8 to TRBJ1-4; maybe TRBD1 (5 bases). The CDR3 totals 16 residues. The germline CDR1 and CDR2 sequences are SGHVS and FQNEAQ. Trimming pared 1 base from V and 4 bases from J, leaving 13 bases between. CDR3 nucleotides: TGTGCCAGCAGCTTAGAGGGACGGATTATTAATGAAAAACTGTTTTTT. Translation: CASSLEGRIINEKLFF.

The V and J genes are TRBV6-5 and TRBJ1-2, with D tentatively TRBD1 (5 bases). Trimming stripped 5 bases from V and 6 bases from J, with 19 bases between. The germline CDR1 and CDR2 sequences are MNHEY and SVGAGI. CDR3 size: 15 residues. The CDR3 DNA reads TGTGCCAGCAGTCCAGCCGGGACGGCGTCAGATGGCTACACCTTC. Amino acid sequence: CASSPAGTASDGYTF.

The chain combines TRBV28 with TRBJ1-2; the D is unclear. Germline CDR1 MDHEN, CDR2 SYDVKM. V was pared by 2 bases and J by 3 bases, with 16 bases between. This CDR3 comprises 16 residues. The CDR3 nucleotides read TGTGCCAGCAGTTTAGCCTGGGGTTCGCGGGACTATGGCTACACCTTC. Protein product: CASSLAWGSRDYGYTF.

Concerning this clone itself: Different DNA sequences within this sample yield the same CDR3. The chain carries TRBV5-4 and TRBJ2-5; D gene unclear. Germline V gene lookup returns CDR1 SGHNT and CDR2 YYREEE (reference sequence). The CDR3 is made up of 12 amino acids. V was cut by 0 bases and J by 5 bases, with 5 bases left in between. CDR3 sequence: CASSLEGETQYF. CDR3 in DNA: TGTGCCAGCAGCTTGGAGGGTGAGACCCAGTACTTC. The whole variable domain, remainder taken from reference TRBV5-4 and TRBJ2-5, is ETGVTQSPTHLIKTRGQQVTLRCSSQSGHNTVSWYQQALGQGPQFIFQYYREEENGRGNFPPRFSGLQFPNYSSELNVNALELDDSALYLCASSLEGETQYFGPGTRLLVL.

The chain recombines TRBV5-1 with TRBJ2-3, with no clear D. Germline assignment: CDR1 SGHRS and CDR2 YFSETQ. This CDR3 spans 15 amino acids. The V gene lost 2 bases and the J gene lost 0 bases, with 10 bases spanning the gap. The CDR3 nucleotides are TGCGCCAGCAGCTTTGCCTCTGCTAGCACAGATACGCAGTATTTT. Residues: CASSFASASTDTQYF.

The chain combines TRBV11-1 with TRBJ2-1; 10 bases fit TRBD2. This CDR3 comprises 15 residues. V trimming: 6 bases; J trimming: 8 bases; junction bases outside the gene matches: 10. Germline lookup yields CDR1 SGHAT and CDR2 FQDESV (reference sequence). CDR3 bases: TGTGCCAGCAGGATAGCGGGAGGATTTTTTGATGAGCAGTTCTTC. Protein sequence: CASRIAGGFFDEQFF.

This clone has just one count. The chain links TRBV5-4 to TRBJ2-3, with TRBD2 matching over 8 bases. The CDR3 is made up of 15 amino acids. V shed 5 bases and J 4 bases; nucleotides not matched to a gene: 9. Germline CDR1 SGHNT, CDR2 YYREEE (reference sequence). The CDR3 coding sequence is TGTGCCAGCAGTACCGAACTAGCGGAATCAGATACGCAGTATTTT. Translating it yields CASSTELAESDTQYF.

The chain links TRBV7-8 to TRBJ2-3, with 7 nucleotides matching TRBD2. Germline V lookup: CDR1 SGHVS, CDR2 FQNEAQ. This CDR3 comprises 14 residues. The J segment lost 6 bases and the V segment lost 10 bases, leaving 13 bases of the junction unmatched. The CDR3 DNA sequence: TGTGCCACCCACTTTGCGGGAGTGGTTGATACGCAGTATTTT. It yields the protein CATHFAGVVDTQYF.

This chain links TRBV15 with TRBJ2-2; the match to TRBD2 covers 9 bases. The length of the CDR3 is 18 residues. V gave up 6 bases and J gave up 3 bases; unmatched junction bases: 14. Germline V CDR1 and CDR2: LNHNV, YYDKDF (reference sequence). The DNA of the CDR3 is TGTGCCACCAGACCGCATTGGGGACTAGCTGCGGACACCGGGGAGCTGTTTTTT. Translated: CATRPHWGLAADTGELFF. Filled out from reference TRBV15 and TRBJ2-2, the complete variable domain reads DAMVIQNPRYQVTQFGKPVTLSCSQTLNHNVMYWYQQKSSQAPKLLFHYYDKDFNNEADTPDNFQSRRPNTSFCFLDIRSPGLGDTAMYLCATRPHWGLAADTGELFFGEGSRLTVL.

This clone was picked up one time. The J gene is TRBJ1-5, the V gene TRBV19; 7 bases line up with TRBD1. CDR3 length: 18 amino acids. Germline values: CDR1 LNHDA, CDR2 SQIVND (reference sequence). Unmatched junction bases numbered 13, after V lost 5 bases and J lost 0 bases. The CDR3, as DNA: TGTGCCAGTAGTTTGGGGACAGCAATTCGAGATAGCAATCAGCCCCAGCATTTT. It yields the protein CASSLGTAIRDSNQPQHF.

The CDR3 nucleotides read TGTGCCAGCAGTTTACCCCAATTAACCGGGGCCAAAAACATTCAGTACTTC. Translating it yields CASSLPQLTGAKNIQYF. The gene calls are TRBV28 and TRBJ2-4, with unresolved D. V lost 2 bases, J lost 1 base, and 15 bases lay in between. The germline gives CDR1 MDHEN, CDR2 SYDVKM. The CDR3 sequence is 17 residues long. The full variable domain, rest sourced from reference TRBV28 and TRBJ2-4, is DVKVTQSSRYLVKRTGEKVFLECVQDMDHENMFWYRQDPGLGLRLIYFSYDVKMKEKGDIPEGYSVSREKKERFSLILESASTNQTSMYLCASSLPQLTGAKNIQYFGAGTRLSVL.

This clone has just one count. The chain has TRBV29-1 and TRBJ2-7; D not certain. This CDR3 has 15 residues. V shed 3 bases and J shed 0 bases, with 15 bases lying between them. CDR1 is SQVTM, CDR2 ANQGSEA, per germline. The CDR3 bases are TGCAGCGTTGACCGGGCTAGTGGAAGCTCCTACGAGCAGTACTTC. Protein sequence: CSVDRASGSSYEQYF.

This clone occurred once. The genes are TRBV28 and TRBJ1-2, with a tentative D call TRBD1 (6 bases). With 6 bases removed from V and 6 bases from J, the gap between germline ends came to 17 bases. Germline CDR1 MDHEN, CDR2 SYDVKM. This CDR3 has 14 amino acids. In DNA, the CDR3 is TGTGCCAGCAGCGAGATCCAGGGGCGAAATGGCTACACCTTC. Translation: CASSEIQGRNGYTF.

V and J are TRBV5-4 and TRBJ2-7; 7 positions agree with TRBD2. The CDR3 runs to 15 residues. The V and J ends lost 0 bases and 0 bases, in that order; junction bases with no gene match: 3. The germline CDR1 and CDR2 sequences are SGHNT and YYREEE (reference sequence). The CDR3, as DNA: TGTGCCAGCAGCTTGGGCGGGAGTACCTCCTACGAGCAGTACTTC. As protein: CASSLGGSTSYEQYF. The variable domain in full, with the rest retrieved from reference TRBV5-4 and TRBJ2-7, is ETGVTQSPTHLIKTRGQQVTLRCSSQSGHNTVSWYQQALGQGPQFIFQYYREEENGRGNFPPRFSGLQFPNYSSELNVNALELDDSALYLCASSLGGSTSYEQYFGPGTRLTVT.

The chain recombines TRBV27 with TRBJ2-7; maybe TRBD2 (6 bases). The V and J ends lost 2 bases and 0 bases respectively, with 11 bases between them. Germline CDR1 is MNHEY and CDR2 is SMNVEV (reference sequence). This CDR3 has 15 amino acids. The CDR3 region has the DNA TGTGCCAGCAGTTTAGCGGGACCGAACTCCTACGAGCAGTACTTC. It codes for CASSLAGPNSYEQYF.

This chain connects TRBV5-1 to TRBJ2-7; the match to TRBD2 covers 7 bases. V was pared by 0 bases and J by 5 bases, with 14 bases of the junction left unmatched. The length of the CDR3 is 17 residues. The germline CDR1 and CDR2 sequences are SGHRS and YFSETQ. The CDR3: CASSLDSPRGSMNEQYF. CDR3 nucleotide sequence: TGCGCCAGCAGCTTGGACTCCCCCCGCGGGAGTATGAACGAGCAGTACTTC.

The genes are TRBV5-6 and TRBJ2-7, with TRBD2 identical over 9 bases. Germline trimming cut 4 bases from V and 4 bases from J; bases unmatched to any gene: 12. Per germline, CDR1 SGHDT and CDR2 YYEEEE. CDR3 length: 16 amino acids. CDR3 coding DNA: TGTGCCAGCAGCCGCGGGGGGGCCACAACGGTGTACGAGCAGTACTTC. Its protein product is CASSRGGATTVYEQYF.

This chain uses TRBV5-4 with TRBJ2-1; 16 nucleotides line up with TRBD2. Germline trimming cut 4 bases from V and 0 bases from J; bases unmatched to any gene: 4. CDR1 SGHNT and CDR2 YYREEE come from the germline V gene (reference sequence). CDR3 size: 18 residues. CDR3: CASSGTSGRESSYNEQFF. CDR3 DNA: TGTGCCAGCAGCGGGACTAGCGGGAGGGAGAGCTCCTACAATGAGCAGTTCTTC.

The V and J genes are TRBV5-4 and TRBJ2-5; D might be TRBD2 (5 bases). Germline CDR1 SGHNT, CDR2 YYREEE (reference sequence). This CDR3 region has 14 residues. V lost 4 bases and J lost 2, with 12 bases in between. The CDR3, as DNA: TGTGCCAGCAGCGTTGACGGAGGACAAGAGACCCAGTACTTC. Its translation: CASSVDGGQETQYF.

The V and J genes are TRBV15 and TRBJ2-7, with D possibly being TRBD2 (6 bases). This CDR3 region has 14 residues. Germline lookup yields CDR1 LNHNV and CDR2 YYDKDF (reference sequence). The ends were cut back, 0 bases at V and 5 bases at J, with 11 bases in the middle. CDR3 region: CATSRDPGVDEQYF. CDR3 DNA sequence: TGTGCCACCAGCAGAGATCCGGGGGTCGACGAGCAGTACTTC.

This sequence joins TRBV7-9 and TRBJ2-3; the match to TRBD2 covers 8 bases. The CDR3 has 15 amino acids. The V and J ends lost 6 bases and 7 bases, in that order; junction bases with no gene match: 12. Looked up from germline, CDR1 is SEHNR and CDR2 is FQNEAQ (reference sequence). The CDR3: CASRKTGLADNTQYF. CDR3 coding DNA: TGTGCCAGCAGAAAGACAGGACTAGCTGACAATACGCAGTATTTT.

The chain carries TRBV11-3 and TRBJ2-7; no clear D gene. The germline CDR1 and CDR2 sequences are SGHNT and YENEEA. V was trimmed by 4 bases and J by 6 bases, leaving 7 bases between them. CDR3 length: 11 amino acids. The CDR3 loop is CASSSTGEQYF. CDR3 DNA sequence: TGTGCCAGCAGCTCTACGGGCGAGCAGTACTTC.